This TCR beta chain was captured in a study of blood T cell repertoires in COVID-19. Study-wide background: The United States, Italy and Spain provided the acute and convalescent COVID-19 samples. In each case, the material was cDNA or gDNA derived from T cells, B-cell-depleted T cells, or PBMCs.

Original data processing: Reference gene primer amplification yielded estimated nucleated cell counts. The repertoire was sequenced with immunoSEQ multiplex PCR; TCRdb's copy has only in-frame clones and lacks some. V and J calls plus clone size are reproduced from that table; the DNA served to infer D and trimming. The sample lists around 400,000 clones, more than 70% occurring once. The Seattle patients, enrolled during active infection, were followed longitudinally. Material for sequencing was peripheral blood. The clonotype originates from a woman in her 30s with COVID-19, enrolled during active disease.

CDR3 bases: TGTGCCAGCAGCTTAGACAGGATGAACACTGAAGCTTTCTTT. It translates to CASSLDRMNTEAFF. The chain links TRBV7-3 to TRBJ1-1, with D possibly matching TRBD1 (6 bases). The V gene lost 2 bases and the J gene lost 0 bases, with 7 bases spanning the gap. The CDR3 length is 14 residues. Germline-derived CDR1 and CDR2 are SGHTA and FQGTGA.